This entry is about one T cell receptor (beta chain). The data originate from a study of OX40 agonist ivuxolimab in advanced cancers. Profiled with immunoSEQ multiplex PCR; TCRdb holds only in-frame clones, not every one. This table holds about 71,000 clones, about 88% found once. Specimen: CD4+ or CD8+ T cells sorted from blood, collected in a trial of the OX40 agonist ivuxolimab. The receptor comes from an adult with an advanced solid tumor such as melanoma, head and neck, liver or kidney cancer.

The DNA for the CDR3 is TGCGCCAGCAGCGTGGACAGCAGCTCCTATAATTCACCCCTCCACTTT. This gives the protein CASSVDSSSYNSPLHF. V and J are TRBV5-1 and TRBJ1-6, with a tentative D call TRBD1 (6 bases). Germline V CDR1 and CDR2: SGHRS, YFSETQ. Trimming pared 4 bases from V and 0 bases from J, leaving 11 bases between. The CDR3 length is 16 residues. The whole variable domain, remainder taken from reference TRBV5-1 and TRBJ1-6, is KAGVTQTPRYLIKTRGQQVTLSCSPISGHRSVSWYQQTPGQGLQFLFEYFSETQRNKGNFPGRFSGRQFSNSRSEMNVSTLELGDSALYLCASSVDSSSYNSPLHFGNGTRLTVT.